This TCR beta chain was captured in a study of breast tumors, draining lymph nodes, adjacent tissues. Study outcomes and limitations: Compared with lymph nodes, tumors were less diverse; compared with nontumor tissue, more. Luminal-like breast cancer showed significantly higher tumor–nontumor repertoire similarity than basal-like.

TCRdb re-analysed the multiplex PCR reads in MiXCR, keeping a single row per CDR3 protein. There are approximately 210,000 distinct CDR3 sequences in the sample; roughly 32% occur only once, and roughly 1.3% lies in the top ten. Germline lookup yields CDR1 MGHDK and CDR2 SYGVNS. J gave up 6 bases and V 4 bases, and 3 bases lay outside the gene matches. The CDR3 runs 14 residues. Axillary draining lymph nodes of breast cancer patients supplied the node samples. Concerning this clonotype: As yet, its antigen is unknown.

The sequencing input was axillary lymph node tissue. The sequence was collected from a female donor with breast cancer. Some clones in this sample may be carry-over from other donors' samples. The chain couples TRBV25-1 to TRBJ1-3; 10 nucleotides agree with TRBD1. CDR3 loop: CASSGTGGSNTIYF. The CDR3, as DNA: TGTGCCAGCAGTGGGACAGGGGGTTCAAACACCATATATTTT.